The sequence of this TCR beta chain was determined in a study of T cells in Graves' hyperthyroidism and ophthalmopathy. Amplification yielded TCR beta CDR3 regions, with RNA transcripts as the source. First-round RT-PCR with HTBI primers amplified the TCR CDR3 region. TCRdb redid the calling of the multiplex PCR reads with MiXCR, one entry per CDR3 protein. The profile covers about 340,000 distinct CDR3 sequences, with about 21% appearing a single time and over 45% taken by the ten largest. This clonotype came up a few times. V lost 7 bases and J lost 3, with 7 bases in between. Germline values: CDR1 MDHEN, CDR2 SYDVKM. The CDR3 has 12 residues.

This sequence was found in a woman between 45 and 65 years old with Graves' hyperthyroidism. The chain recombines TRBV28 with TRBJ2-1, with D hard to call. Sequencing was carried out using blood. The CDR3 nucleotides are TGTGCCAGCACCAGGCGCTACAATGAGCAGTTCTTC. This encodes CASTRRYNEQFF. Full variable domain (rest looked up from reference TRBV28 and TRBJ2-1): DVKVTQSSRYLVKRTGEKVFLECVQDMDHENMFWYRQDPGLGLRLIYFSYDVKMKEKGDIPEGYSVSREKKERFSLILESASTNQTSMYLCASTRRYNEQFFGPGTRLTVL.